This record looks at one TCR beta chain sequence and its context. Its antigen remains unknown. The sample comes from a study of blood T cells in healthy people across ages. Study-level findings and limits: Across samples, TCR beta diversity tracked strongly with naive T cell percentage. Investigators viewed diversity estimates from one million T cells as underestimates, the study reported.

A sample-barcoded 5' primer and a J-beta primer mix were used in a second PCR of roughly 7 to 12 cycles. Per-sample output comprised a minimum of 2.5 million paired-end reads containing CDR3. One entry per CDR3 protein results from TCRdb running MiXCR on the 5' RACE reads. Altogether 500,000 to 600,000 distinct CDR3 sequences are present, 25% to 30% being singletons, with the ten largest covering 15% to 20%. The CDR3 has 13 residues. The germline CDR1 and CDR2 sequences are SGHTA and FQGNSA. With 4 bases removed from V and 7 bases from J, the gap between germline ends came to 10 bases. The sequence came from a woman in her 70s in good health. The sample comprised blood. This chain uses TRBV7-2 with TRBJ2-2; D call uncertain. This CDR3 reads CASSSAMHGELFF. For the CDR3, the DNA is TGTGCCAGCAGCTCAGCAATGCACGGGGAGCTGTTTTTT. Based on the CDR3 plus reference TRBV7-2 and TRBJ2-2, the full variable domain is GAGVSQSPSNKVTEKGKDVELRCDPISGHTALYWYRQSLGQGLEFLIYFQGNSAPDKSGLPSDRFSAERTGGSVSTLTIQRTQQEDSAVYLCASSSAMHGELFFGEGSRLTVL.